A single sample is the source of the 29 T cell receptor beta chains below, sequenced in a study of T-cell memory formation after mild COVID-19. TCRdb redid the calling of the 5' RACE reads with MiXCR, one entry per CDR3 protein. The table has 350,000 to 450,000 distinct CDR3 sequences, approximately 27% seen once. The sequencing sample was made of PBMCs or a T cell subset sorted from them (not recorded which). Source of these receptors: an adult woman who had mild COVID-19 (a few samples of this study predate the infection). Cell type and time point are not known.

This clonotype was picked up a small number of times. The chain uses TRBV6-5 and TRBJ2-5, with D tentatively TRBD1 (6 bases). CDR3 length: 12 amino acids. Between the trimmed V and J ends, which lost 5 bases and 5 bases, there was a span of 9 bases. Germline V gene lookup returns CDR1 MNHEY and CDR2 SVGAGI. The CDR3 DNA follows: TGTGCCAGCAGTACAGGGTGGGAGACCCAGTACTTC. Protein: CASSTGWETQYF.

The chain is built from TRBV5-5 and TRBJ2-7; the D gene is possibly TRBD1 (6 bases). Germline CDR1 reads SGHKS; CDR2 reads YYEKEE (reference sequence). There are 13 residues in the CDR3. Trimming shortened V by 4 bases and J by 6 bases, and 14 bases separated the two germline ends. DNA of the CDR3: TGTGCCAGCAGCCAAATGATAGGGGGCGAGCAGTACTTC. Protein sequence: CASSQMIGGEQYF.

The V gene is TRBV7-3, the J gene TRBJ2-1, with 10 positions matching TRBD2. The CDR3 is 14 amino acids. CDR1 and CDR2 from the germline V gene are SGHTA and FQGTGA. J lost 7 bases, V lost 3 bases, and 3 bases had no gene match. The CDR3 coding sequence is TGTGCCAGCAGCTTGCTAGCGGGGGCAAATGAGCAGTTCTTC. Protein product: CASSLLAGANEQFF.

The V gene is TRBV20-1, the J gene TRBJ1-5; tentative D call: TRBD1 (5 bases). V lost 7 bases, J lost 6 bases, and 13 bases lay in between. Germline V gene sequence: CDR1 DFQATT, CDR2 SNEGSKA (reference sequence). This CDR3 has 12 amino acids. The chain's CDR3 is CSVPRGVQPQHF. Here the CDR3 DNA reads TGCAGTGTCCCGAGAGGGGTTCAGCCCCAGCATTTT.

The V call is TRBV5-6, the J call TRBJ2-7; D is unclear. Deletions cut 0 bases from V and 0 bases from J, with 16 bases between. There are 17 residues in the CDR3. CDR1 is SGHDT and CDR2 is YYEEEE in the germline V gene. The CDR3 loop is CASSLEGINPISYEQYF. DNA of the CDR3: TGTGCCAGCAGCTTGGAGGGCATAAATCCCATCTCCTACGAGCAGTACTTC.

The chain carries TRBV5-1 and TRBJ2-7; tentative D call: TRBD1 (6 bases). Trimming removed 5 bases at V and 2 bases at J, with 17 bases between. The CDR3 length is 15 residues. Per germline, CDR1 SGHRS and CDR2 YFSETQ. CDR3 sequence: CASSPGQRKAYEQYF. The CDR3 nucleotides are TGCGCCAGCAGTCCCGGACAGCGAAAAGCCTACGAGCAGTACTTC.

V usage is TRBV6-2 or TRBV6-3 and J usage is TRBJ2-2; TRBD1 matches 10 bases. The CDR3 has 16 residues. Germline-derived CDR1 and CDR2 are MNHEY and SVGEGT. V shed 6 bases, J shed 7 bases, and the junction held 11 bases outside the gene matches. The CDR3 DNA reads as TGTGCCAGCAGCCCCCGGGACAGGGGTTACGGCGGGGAGCTGTTTTTT. Protein product: CASSPRDRGYGGELFF.

This chain uses TRBV7-6 with TRBJ2-3; 9 bases are shared with TRBD2. This CDR3 is 17 amino acids long. V was pared by 0 bases and J by 2 bases, with 6 bases of the junction left unmatched. The germline V gene has CDR1 SGHVS and CDR2 FNYEAQ. The CDR3 bases are TGTGCCAGCAGCTTAGCGGCTAGCGGGACTTACACAGATACGCAGTATTTT. It specifies CASSLAASGTYTDTQYF.

This clonotype was recorded a few times. The chain links TRBV12-3 or TRBV12-4 to TRBJ2-7, with a weak D call TRBD2 (5 bases). V lost 6 bases to trimming and J lost 3 bases, with 18 bases between them. This CDR3 region has 15 residues. CDR3 in DNA: TGTGCCAGCAGAAGCGGCCAGGTTCGGGTCTACGAGCAGTACTTC. This encodes CASRSGQVRVYEQYF.

The V call is TRBV4-1, the J call TRBJ1-1; TRBD1 agrees at 7 bases. The CDR3 runs to 14 residues. The V and J ends lost 3 bases and 6 bases, in that order; junction bases with no gene match: 7. Germline V gives CDR1 MGHRA, CDR2 YSYEKL. In DNA, the CDR3 is TGCGCCAGCAGCCATCTTACAGGGGAAGCTGAAGCTTTCTTT. Protein sequence: CASSHLTGEAEAFF.

A few counts support this clonotype. The chain combines TRBV24-1 with TRBJ2-7; a weak D match, TRBD1 (6 bases). CDR1 and CDR2 (germline): KGHDR, SFDVKD. V was pared by 4 bases and J by 2 bases, with 11 bases between. CDR3 size: 14 residues. The CDR3 nucleotides read TGTGCCACCAGTGAGGCAGGACAGACCTACGAGCAGTACTTC. Amino acid sequence: CATSEAGQTYEQYF.

This CDR3 is CASTTLIRSMNTEAFF. The CDR3 bases are TGTGCCAGCACCACACTTATAAGGAGCATGAACACTGAAGCTTTCTTT. The chain employs TRBV5-6 and TRBJ1-1; D unresolved. Trimming removed 6 bases at V and 0 bases at J, with 18 bases between. The length of the CDR3 is 16 residues. The germline V gene has CDR1 SGHDT and CDR2 YYEEEE.

The V call is TRBV5-1, the J call TRBJ2-1, with TRBD1 identical over 8 bases. The CDR3 has 15 amino acids. Per germline, CDR1 SGHRS and CDR2 YFSETQ. The V gene end was trimmed by 5 bases and the J gene end by 3 bases; junction bases not matched to a gene: 7. CDR3 nucleotide sequence: TGCGCCAGCAGTCCCCAGGGGGCCCACTACAATGAGCAGTTCTTC. Encoded protein: CASSPQGAHYNEQFF.

The chain combines TRBV12-3 or TRBV12-4 with TRBJ2-3, with D unclear. This CDR3 has 18 amino acids. With 3 bases removed from V and 0 bases from J, the gap between germline ends came to 19 bases. For the CDR3, the DNA is TGTGCCAGCAGTTTCGACCGAATACCCGCAGATAGCACAGATACGCAGTATTTT. This translates into CASSFDRIPADSTDTQYF.

The chain employs TRBV10-3 and TRBJ1-1, with TRBD1 identical over 7 bases. Germline CDR1 is ENHRY and CDR2 is SYGVKD. The CDR3 consists of 14 residues. J lost 4 bases, V lost 2 bases, and 4 bases had no gene match. In nucleotides, the CDR3 is TGTGCCATCAGTGAGGTACCAGGGGGCACTGAAGCTTTCTTT. Its protein product is CAISEVPGGTEAFF.

CDR3 loop: CAWSETILGTVFRSPLHF. In DNA, the CDR3 is TGTGCCTGGAGTGAGACCATCCTTGGGACAGTCTTTCGGTCACCCCTCCACTTT. This rearrangement joins TRBV30 to TRBJ1-6; TRBD1 agrees at 7 bases. The V and J ends lost 1 base and 10 bases, in that order; junction bases with no gene match: 19. Germline V gene lookup returns CDR1 GTSNPN and CDR2 SVGIG (reference sequence). The CDR3 sequence is 18 residues long.

This chain joins TRBV7-8 and TRBJ2-1, with D possibly being TRBD1 (6 bases). Germline loops: CDR1 SGHVS, CDR2 FQNEAQ. The V end lost 1 base, the J end lost 9 bases, and 10 bases lay between the germline ends. CDR3 size: 13 residues. The CDR3 reads CASSLELQGEQFF. CDR3 nucleotide sequence: TGTGCCAGCAGCTTAGAATTACAGGGTGAGCAGTTCTTC.

The table lists this clonotype with a few counts. The CDR3 protein is CASSLDRTGLIRTDTQYF. The DNA for the CDR3 is TGTGCCAGCAGCTTAGACCGGACCGGTCTCATCCGCACAGATACGCAGTATTTT. This chain uses TRBV11-2 with TRBJ2-3; D ambiguous. V was trimmed by 0 bases and J by 1 base, leaving 17 bases between them. Germline loops: CDR1 SGHAT, CDR2 FQNNGV. This CDR3 region has 18 residues.

This clonotype was seen many times. The rearrangement uses TRBV5-1 and TRBJ2-5; 7 bases match TRBD2. Germline loops: CDR1 SGHRS, CDR2 YFSETQ. After removal of 3 bases from V and 2 bases from J, the junction contained 4 bases not matched to a gene. The CDR3 runs 14 residues. The CDR3 DNA reads as TGCGCCAGCAGCTCAGGGAGGGGTCAAGAGACCCAGTACTTC. It specifies CASSSGRGQETQYF.

The CDR3 coding sequence is TGTGCCAGCAGCACCGAAGGATCACCATTCTTAGCCAAAAACATTCAGTACTTC. This translates into CASSTEGSPFLAKNIQYF. The V and J genes are TRBV12-3 or TRBV12-4 and TRBJ2-4; D not resolved. Trimming removed 6 bases from V and 0 bases from J, with 21 bases in between. The CDR3 consists of 18 residues.

The V gene is TRBV7-9, the J gene TRBJ1-1; a weak D match, TRBD1 (5 bases). V shed 1 base and J shed 6 bases, with 9 bases lying between them. Per germline, CDR1 SEHNR and CDR2 FQNEAQ (reference sequence). This CDR3 contains 13 residues. As DNA, the CDR3 is TGTGCCAGCAGCTTAGTCAGGGAGTCTGAAGCTTTCTTT. It codes for CASSLVRESEAFF. The variable domain in full, completed from reference TRBV7-9 and TRBJ1-1, reads DTGVSQNPRHKITKRGQNVTFRCDPISEHNRLYWYRQTLGQGPEFLTYFQNEAQLEKSRLLSDRFSAERPKGSFSTLEIQRTEQGDSAMYLCASSLVRESEAFFGQGTRLTVV.

A few counts support this clonotype. The chain carries TRBV20-1 and TRBJ1-6; TRBD1 matches 7 bases. CDR1 DFQATT and CDR2 SNEGSKA come from the germline V gene (reference sequence). CDR3 length: 14 residues. The CDR3 DNA is TGCAGCGTAACAGCTAGACAGGGTAGTTCACCCCTCCACTTT. It codes for CSVTARQGSSPLHF.

This chain connects TRBV7-6 to TRBJ1-1; no clear D. V lost 0 bases to trimming and J lost 3 bases, with 11 bases between them. Germline assignment: CDR1 SGHVS and CDR2 FNYEAQ. The CDR3 sequence is 15 residues long. Here the CDR3 reads CASSLAPSQDTEAFF. For the CDR3, the DNA is TGTGCCAGCAGCTTAGCCCCGTCCCAGGACACTGAAGCTTTCTTT.

This clonotype has more than one count but fewer than ten. J is TRBJ2-2 and V is TRBV24-1; 8 bases map to TRBD1. With 2 bases clipped from V and 4 bases from J, the junction kept 2 bases outside the gene matches. This CDR3 contains 15 residues. In germline, CDR1 is KGHDR, CDR2 SFDVKD. For the CDR3, the DNA is TGTGCCACCAGTGATTCTGACAGGGGCACCGGGGAGCTGTTTTTT. It codes for CATSDSDRGTGELFF.

In this sample, this clonotype turned up a few times. The rearrangement joins TRBV21-1 to TRBJ2-7. TRBV21-1 is an annotated pseudogene. The CDR3 runs to 14 residues. CDR3 sequence (DNA): TGTGCCACAGGTGTCAGGTACAACTCCTACGAGCAGTACTTC. Protein sequence: CATGVRYNSYEQYF.

This CDR3 is CASSTSGGARTDTQYF. In DNA, the CDR3 is TGTGCCAGCAGCACAAGCGGGGGGGCTCGGACAGATACGCAGTATTTT. The chain carries TRBV11-2 and TRBJ2-3, with 10 bases matching TRBD2. CDR3 length equals 16 residues. Unmatched junction bases numbered 8, after V lost 5 bases and J lost 3 bases. Germline-derived CDR1 and CDR2 are SGHAT and FQNNGV.

J is TRBJ1-5 and V is TRBV10-3, with D possibly matching TRBD1 (6 bases). In germline, CDR1 is ENHRY, CDR2 SYGVKD. Trimming left V 1 base short and J 1 base short, with 8 bases between. The CDR3 extends over 15 amino acids. The CDR3 nucleotides read TGTGCCATCAGTGAGTTCGGGACAAGCAATCAGCCCCAGCATTTT. It is translated as CAISEFGTSNQPQHF.

This clonotype was seen many times. The chain has TRBV6-2 or TRBV6-3 and TRBJ2-2; a possible D gene is TRBD1 (6 bases). Germline V gives CDR1 MNHEY, CDR2 SVGEGT. The V gene lost 1 base and the J gene lost 5 bases, with 8 bases spanning the gap. The CDR3 covers 14 residues. The CDR3 region has the DNA TGTGCCAGCAGTTACTTCCAGGGGACCGGGGAGCTGTTTTTT. This sequence encodes CASSYFQGTGELFF.

The J gene is TRBJ2-3, the V gene TRBV6-1, with D possibly matching TRBD2 (5 bases). The V gene's germline CDR1 is MNHNS and CDR2 SASEGT. The CDR3 spans 15 residues. V was trimmed by 11 bases and J by 0 bases, leaving 18 bases between them. In nucleotides, the CDR3 is TGTGCCTGCACGGAGAGGGCTTTCAGCACAGATACGCAGTATTTT. This translates into CACTERAFSTDTQYF.